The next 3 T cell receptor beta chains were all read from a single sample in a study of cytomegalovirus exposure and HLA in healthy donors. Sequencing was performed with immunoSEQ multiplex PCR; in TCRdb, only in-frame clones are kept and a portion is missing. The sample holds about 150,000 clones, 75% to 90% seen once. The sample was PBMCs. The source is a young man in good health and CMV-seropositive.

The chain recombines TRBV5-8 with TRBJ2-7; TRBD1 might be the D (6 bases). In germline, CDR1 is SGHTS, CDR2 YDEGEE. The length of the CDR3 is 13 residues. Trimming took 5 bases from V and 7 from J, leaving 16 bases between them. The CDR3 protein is CASRNPGHREQYF. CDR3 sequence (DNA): TGTGCCAGCAGGAACCCGGGACACCGAGAGCAGTACTTC. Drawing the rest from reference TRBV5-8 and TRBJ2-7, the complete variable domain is EAGVTQSPTHLIKTRGQQATLRCSPISGHTSVYWYQQALGLGLQFLLWYDEGEERNRGNFPPRFSGRQFPNYSSELNVNALELEDSALYLCASRNPGHREQYFGPGTRLTVT.

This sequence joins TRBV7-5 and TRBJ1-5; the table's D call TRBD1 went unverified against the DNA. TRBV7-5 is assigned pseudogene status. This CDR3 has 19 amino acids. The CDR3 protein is CARSSWWARGPYSNQPQHF. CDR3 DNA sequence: TGTGCCAGAAGCTCATGGTGGGCCAGGGGCCCTTATAGCAATCAGCCCCAGCATTTT.

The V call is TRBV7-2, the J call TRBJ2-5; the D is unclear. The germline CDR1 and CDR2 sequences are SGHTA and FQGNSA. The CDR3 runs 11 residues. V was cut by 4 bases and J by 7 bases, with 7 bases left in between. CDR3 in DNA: TGTGCCAGCAGCTCCGCGGCGACCCAGTACTTC. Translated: CASSSAATQYF.